Following are 20 T cell receptor beta chains from one sample sequenced in a study of naive and memory T cell subsets. The library had UMIs added by 3' ligation of an oligonucleotide to TCR cDNA. The SP2 primer and nested alpha and beta constant region primers amplified ligated cDNA in four rounds. TCRdb reprocessed the 5' RACE reads via MiXCR and lists one record per CDR3 protein. The data hold about 48,000 distinct CDR3 sequences, with over 3.5% observed a single time. The receptors derive from a female donor in good health.

This clonotype was seen repeatedly, ten times or more. CDR3 sequence: CASSILVPGELFF. DNA for the CDR3: TGTGCCAGCAGTATACTAGTCCCCGGGGAGCTGTTTTTT. The chain employs TRBV6-5 and TRBJ2-2, with D perhaps matching TRBD2 (5 bases). Looked up from germline, CDR1 is MNHEY and CDR2 is SVGAGI. This CDR3 spans 13 amino acids. Deletions cut 5 bases from V and 6 bases from J, with 10 bases between.

This clonotype appeared many times. The CDR3 reads CASSRRPDGSGEAFF. The CDR3 bases are TGTGCCAGCAGCCGTCGACCGGACGGGTCGGGTGAAGCTTTCTTT. The chain recombines TRBV7-2 with TRBJ1-1, with D uncertain. Trimming stripped 5 bases from V and 7 bases from J, with 20 bases between. The CDR3 totals 15 residues. Germline CDR1 and CDR2: SGHTA and FQGNSA.

This clonotype was seen many times. This chain joins TRBV7-2 and TRBJ1-1; no firm D call. Germline CDR1 reads SGHTA; CDR2 reads FQGNSA. The CDR3 runs 14 residues. V was cut by 1 base and J by 5 bases, with 11 bases left in between. The CDR3 DNA sequence: TGTGCCAGCAGCTTAGATGGTGGGGTGACTGAAGCTTTCTTT. This sequence encodes CASSLDGGVTEAFF.

The CDR3 is CASRRGQGKVYEQYF. The CDR3 DNA reads TGTGCCAGCAGACGGGGACAGGGGAAAGTCTACGAGCAGTACTTC. V usage is TRBV7-9 and J usage is TRBJ2-7, with 10 nucleotides matching TRBD1. The CDR3 length is 15 residues. Germline CDR1 and CDR2: SEHNR and FQNEAQ (reference sequence). V lost 6 bases and J lost 3; bases outside the gene matches: 8.

This clonotype was seen many times. The chain is built from TRBV5-1 and TRBJ2-1; unclear D gene. The germline CDR1 and CDR2 sequences are SGHRS and YFSETQ. Between the trimmed V and J ends, which lost 2 bases and 7 bases, there was a span of 7 bases. The CDR3 contains 12 residues. CDR3 DNA: TGCGCCAGCAGCTTCTCTACGAATGAGCAGTTCTTC. Its translation: CASSFSTNEQFF.

This clonotype has at least ten counts. The V gene is TRBV3-1, the J gene TRBJ1-6; TRBD1 agrees at 7 bases. The CDR3 consists of 15 residues. The germline V gene encodes CDR1 LGHDT and CDR2 YNNKEL (reference sequence). V lost 2 bases, J lost 5 bases, and 3 bases stayed unmatched. The CDR3 nucleotides are TGTGCCAGCAGCCAAAGGGGACAGAATAATTCACCCCTCCACTTT. Residues: CASSQRGQNNSPLHF.

This clonotype was picked up many times. The genes are TRBV12-3 or TRBV12-4 and TRBJ1-5; tentatively, D is TRBD1 (6 bases). There are 12 residues in the CDR3. V was shortened by 4 bases and J by 9 bases, with 10 bases between the two germline ends. The CDR3 DNA sequence: TGTGCCAGCAGTTCTGGACAGCTGCCCCAGCATTTT. This sequence encodes CASSSGQLPQHF.

In this sample, this clonotype turned up many times. This chain joins TRBV6-5 and TRBJ1-1; the match to TRBD1 covers 9 bases. The CDR3 totals 16 residues. With 0 bases clipped from V and 6 bases from J, the junction kept 8 bases outside the gene matches. Per germline, CDR1 MNHEY and CDR2 SVGAGI. The DNA of the CDR3 is TGTGCCAGCAGTTACTCGGGGGCACGGACAGGGGCTGAAGCTTTCTTT. Encoded protein: CASSYSGARTGAEAFF.

This clonotype showed up many times. The chain has TRBV7-9 and TRBJ1-1; D perhaps matches TRBD1 (6 bases). Trimming left V 7 bases short and J 6 bases short, with 12 bases between. In germline, CDR1 is SEHNR, CDR2 FQNEAQ (reference sequence). The CDR3 has 12 amino acids. CDR3 nucleotides: TGTGCCAGCACCTTGGGGGGCGCTGAAGCTTTCTTT. It specifies CASTLGGAEAFF.

This sequence joins TRBV6-2 or TRBV6-3 and TRBJ2-7, with 8 bases matching TRBD1. Germline CDR1 is MNHEY and CDR2 is SVGEGT. V lost 5 bases and J lost 3; bases outside the gene matches: 12. The CDR3 sequence is 16 residues long. The CDR3 bases are TGTGCCAGCAGTACCGACAGGGGAATTGTAGTCTACGAGCAGTACTTC. This translates into CASSTDRGIVVYEQYF.

The chain is built from TRBV21-1 and TRBJ1-2; the DNA was not used to check the table's D call, TRBD1. TRBV21-1 is reported as a pseudogene. This CDR3 has 14 amino acids. DNA for the CDR3: TGTGCCAGTCCGGGGAACAGGTTTAACTATGGCTACACCTTC. It codes for CASPGNRFNYGYTF.

The chain uses TRBV29-1 and TRBJ2-7, with 7 bases lining up with TRBD2. The CDR3 extends over 15 amino acids. CDR1 and CDR2 (germline): SQVTM, ANQGSEA. Trimming took 4 bases from V and 3 from J; bases not matched to a gene: 12. This chain's CDR3 is CSVGEGGGRIYEQYF. Written as DNA, the CDR3 is TGCAGCGTTGGTGAAGGCGGGGGAAGGATCTACGAGCAGTACTTC.

This clonotype has ten or more counts. The J gene is TRBJ1-5, the V gene TRBV9, with TRBD1 as a possible D gene (5 bases). CDR1 SGDLS and CDR2 YYNGEE come from the germline V gene. V lost 2 bases to trimming and J lost 3 bases, with 12 bases between them. This CDR3 spans 15 amino acids. The CDR3 reads CASSVSGAPNQPQHF. The DNA of the CDR3 is TGTGCCAGCAGCGTGAGTGGGGCCCCCAATCAGCCCCAGCATTTT. Using reference TRBV9 and TRBJ1-5 for the parts outside the CDR3, the full variable domain is DSGVTQTPKHLITATGQRVTLRCSPRSGDLSVYWYQQSLDQGLQFLIQYYNGEERAKGNILERFSAQQFPDLHSELNLSSLELGDSALYFCASSVSGAPNQPQHFGDGTRLSIL.

This clonotype was seen at least ten times. The chain joins TRBV30 to TRBJ1-6, with a weak D call TRBD1 (5 bases). Per germline, CDR1 GTSNPN and CDR2 SVGIG (reference sequence). The CDR3 consists of 16 residues. The V end was cut by 4 bases, the J end by 7 bases, with 20 bases between. CDR3 DNA: TGTGCCTGGATTCGGGCAGGGCAATTTCGAAATTCACCCCTCCACTTT. This gives the protein CAWIRAGQFRNSPLHF. Full variable domain (outside the CDR3, taken from reference TRBV30 and TRBJ1-6): SQTIHQWPATLVQPVGSPLSLECTVEGTSNPNLYWYRQAAGRGLQLLFYSVGIGQISSEVPQNLSASRPQDRQFILSSKKLLLSDSGFYLCAWIRAGQFRNSPLHFGNGTRLTVT.

This clonotype came up a few times. The chain carries TRBV7-2 and TRBJ2-7; 11 bases agree with TRBD2. The CDR3 has 16 residues. With 5 bases clipped from V and 2 bases from J, the junction kept 8 bases outside the gene matches. CDR1 is SGHTA and CDR2 is FQGNSA in the germline V gene. The CDR3 DNA is TGTGCCAGCAGCCCGTTCGGACTAGCGGGCGCCTACGAGCAGTACTTC. Protein: CASSPFGLAGAYEQYF.

This clonotype was seen at least ten times. This chain joins TRBV25-1 and TRBJ2-3, with TRBD2 identical over 9 bases. The CDR3 covers 16 residues. CDR1 is MGHDK and CDR2 is SYGVNS in the germline V gene. Germline trimming cut 6 bases from V and 2 bases from J; bases unmatched to any gene: 9. In DNA, the CDR3 is TGTGCCAGCAGAGCTAGACTAGCGGCCTTCACAGATACGCAGTATTTT. It translates to CASRARLAAFTDTQYF.

This clonotype was detected many times. The chain employs TRBV21-1 and TRBJ2-6; TRBD2, the table's D call, lacks a check against the DNA. TRBV21-1 counts as a pseudogene. This CDR3 spans 18 amino acids. The CDR3 sequence: CASSKLGAYLSGANVLTF. The CDR3 region has the DNA TGTGCCAGCAGCAAACTAGGGGCCTACCTCTCTGGGGCCAACGTCCTGACTTTC.

This clonotype was picked up a small number of times. This CDR3 reads CASSLRDRVGETQYF. The CDR3 bases are TGTGCCAGCAGCCTCCGGGACAGGGTTGGTGAGACCCAGTACTTC. The chain carries TRBV7-2 and TRBJ2-5; 9 bases are a match to TRBD1. Germline V lookup: CDR1 SGHTA, CDR2 FQGNSA. Trimming cost V 5 bases and J 5 bases; bases outside gene matches: 9. This CDR3 is built from 15 residues. Combining the CDR3 with reference TRBV7-2 and TRBJ2-5 gives the whole variable domain GAGVSQSPSNKVTEKGKDVELRCDPISGHTALYWYRQSLGQGLEFLIYFQGNSAPDKSGLPSDRFSAERTGGSVSTLTIQRTQQEDSAVYLCASSLRDRVGETQYFGPGTRLLVL.

This clonotype came up many times. The chain has TRBV13 and TRBJ1-4; D is perhaps TRBD1 (5 bases). V was shortened by 4 bases and J by 5 bases, with 11 bases between the two germline ends. This CDR3 contains 14 residues. In germline, CDR1 is PRHDT, CDR2 FYEKMQ (reference sequence). CDR3: CASSSDSLNEKLFF. CDR3 bases: TGTGCCAGCAGCTCCGACAGCCTCAATGAAAAACTGTTTTTT.

This clonotype came up a few times. The chain is built from TRBV13 and TRBJ2-7; 8 bases are shared with TRBD2. CDR1 is PRHDT, CDR2 FYEKMQ, per germline (reference sequence). The CDR3 consists of 16 residues. V gave up 5 bases and J gave up 2 bases; unmatched junction bases: 11. The CDR3 nucleotides read TGTGCCAGCAGCCTTCGCGGTAGCGGGAAAACCTACGAGCAGTACTTC. Amino acids: CASSLRGSGKTYEQYF.